This T cell receptor (beta chain) was retrieved from a study of T cell repertoires in cytomegalovirus infection. TCRdb recomputed calls from the reads with MiXCR, one row per CDR3 protein. The data show some 920,000 distinct CDR3 sequences, around 29% seen once. This clonotype was counted only a few times. No antigen is known for it. V dropped 5 bases and J dropped 1 base, with 17 bases sitting between them. Germline CDR1 and CDR2: SEHNR and FQNEAQ (reference sequence). The CDR3 consists of 16 residues. This chain connects TRBV7-9 to TRBJ1-1; TRBD1 is a possible D gene (6 bases). Specimen: cultured CD8+ T cells from PBMCs, collected from culture after CMV antigen stimulation. The source of this sequence is a human donor in good health (CMV status not recorded). Some clones in this sample may be carry-over from other donors' samples. The CDR3 loop reads CASSAKTGSGNTEAFF. CDR3 coding DNA: TGTGCCAGCAGCGCCAAGACAGGATCGGGGAACACTGAAGCTTTCTTT. Combining the CDR3 with reference TRBV7-9 and TRBJ1-1 gives the whole variable domain DTGVSQNPRHKITKRGQNVTFRCDPISEHNRLYWYRQTLGQGPEFLTYFQNEAQLEKSRLLSDRFSAERPKGSFSTLEIQRTEQGDSAMYLCASSAKTGSGNTEAFFGQGTRLTVV.